One sample yielded the 10 T cell receptor beta chains listed below, sequenced in a study of blood T cell repertoires in COVID-19. The table came from immunoSEQ multiplex PCR; TCRdb's copy has only in-frame clones and leaves some out. The data show over 200,000 clones, with 83% seen just once and approximately 6% held by the top ten. Sequencing input: peripheral blood. These receptors all come from a man at least 80 years old with acute or convalescent COVID-19.

The chain employs TRBV28 and TRBJ1-4; TRBD1 aligns across 8 bases. With 3 bases clipped from V and 4 bases from J, the junction kept 7 bases outside the gene matches. The CDR3 has 16 amino acids. Germline V gives CDR1 MDHEN, CDR2 SYDVKM. DNA of the CDR3: TGTGCCAGCAGTTTCAGGGGGCGAACTGGTAATGAAAAACTGTTTTTT. Translation: CASSFRGRTGNEKLFF.

In this sample, this clone turned up once. The chain joins TRBV5-5 to TRBJ1-2, with 8 bases that match TRBD1. Unmatched junction bases numbered 10, after V lost 4 bases and J lost 8 bases. The CDR3 consists of 14 residues. From germline, CDR1 is SGHKS and CDR2 YYEKEE (reference sequence). CDR3 DNA: TGTGCCAGCAGCGTGACAGGGGAAGTGGGAGGCTACACCTTC. Translation: CASSVTGEVGGYTF.

The gene calls are TRBV28 and TRBJ2-7, with 7 bases lining up with TRBD1. The CDR3 has 13 amino acids. The germline V gene has CDR1 MDHEN and CDR2 SYDVKM. Trimming at V came to 5 bases and at J to 1 base, leaving 2 bases not matched to a gene. CDR3 nucleotide sequence: TGTGCCAGCAGTCCGGGACAGTCCTACGAGCAGTACTTC. Its translation is CASSPGQSYEQYF.

This chain links TRBV30 with TRBJ2-2, with no clear D. The V and J ends lost 2 bases and 8 bases respectively, with 9 bases between them. The germline V gene has CDR1 GTSNPN and CDR2 SVGIG (reference sequence). The CDR3 runs to 12 residues. This CDR3 reads CAWSPRSGELFF. CDR3 nucleotides: TGTGCCTGGAGTCCCCGGAGTGGGGAGCTGTTTTTT. Full variable domain (rest looked up from reference TRBV30 and TRBJ2-2): SQTIHQWPATLVQPVGSPLSLECTVEGTSNPNLYWYRQAAGRGLQLLFYSVGIGQISSEVPQNLSASRPQDRQFILSSKKLLLSDSGFYLCAWSPRSGELFFGEGSRLTVL.

The chain employs TRBV5-1 and TRBJ2-3; D call uncertain. Germline CDR1 and CDR2: SGHRS and YFSETQ. The CDR3 is 15 amino acids. Between the trimmed V and J ends, which lost 0 bases and 0 bases, there was a span of 8 bases. CDR3 bases: TGCGCCAGCAGCTTGGATCTAGTTAGCACAGATACGCAGTATTTT. It encodes CASSLDLVSTDTQYF.

The chain is built from TRBV30 and TRBJ1-4; D perhaps matches TRBD1 (6 bases). V shed 5 bases and J shed 7 bases, with 17 bases lying between them. CDR1 is GTSNPN, CDR2 SVGIG, per germline (reference sequence). The CDR3 has 14 amino acids. The CDR3 here is CAWSARGKGEKLFF. CDR3 nucleotide sequence: TGTGCCTGGTCGGCGAGGGGGAAGGGTGAAAAACTGTTTTTT.

This clone was observed once. The chain is built from TRBV27 and TRBJ2-7; D may be TRBD2 (6 bases). The V gene lost 2 bases and the J gene lost 4 bases, with 15 bases spanning the gap. CDR1 and CDR2 (germline): MNHEY, SMNVEV (reference sequence). This CDR3 has 15 residues. As DNA, the CDR3 is TGTGCCAGCAGTTTAGAGGCGGGACTGAGATACGAGCAGTACTTC. Residues: CASSLEAGLRYEQYF.

The chain combines TRBV5-1 with TRBJ1-5; the D is unclear. The CDR3 length is 14 residues. Looked up from germline, CDR1 is SGHRS and CDR2 is YFSETQ. Trimming took 1 base from V and 2 from J, leaving 7 bases between them. In DNA, the CDR3 is TGCGCCAGCAGCTTGTTAACAGGCAATCAGCCCCAGCATTTT. Amino acids: CASSLLTGNQPQHF.

The chain recombines TRBV5-1 with TRBJ2-1, with 13 bases lining up with TRBD2. This CDR3 is built from 14 residues. Germline trimming cut 4 bases from V and 8 bases from J; bases unmatched to any gene: 3. Per the germline V gene, CDR1 is SGHRS and CDR2 is YFSETQ. The CDR3 loop is CASSRTSGSDEQFF. The CDR3 DNA reads as TGCGCCAGCAGCCGGACTAGCGGGAGTGATGAGCAGTTCTTC.

The chain uses TRBV6-5 and TRBJ1-2, with 8 bases matching TRBD1. The CDR3 totals 14 residues. J lost 2 bases, V lost 6 bases, and 5 bases had no gene match. The V gene's germline CDR1 is MNHEY and CDR2 SVGAGI. CDR3 amino acids: CASREAGGNYGYTF. CDR3 DNA: TGTGCCAGCAGGGAGGCAGGGGGCAACTATGGCTACACCTTC.